This T cell receptor beta chain was sequenced during a study of cytomegalovirus exposure and HLA in healthy donors (dated by TCRdb to the late 2010s). With respect to the entire study: A later analysis indicated that the 90 to 150 validation repertoires were generated on the platform also employed for the roughly 650 repertoires of the first cohort. In addition to the first cohort of 650 to 800 subjects, a separate validation cohort of 120 different subjects was used. The aim of the study was to test whether cataloging public T cell receptors could identify signatures of past pathogen exposure. High-throughput TCR immunosequencing, statistical association of individual TCRs with disease status, and machine learning were combined to predict cytomegalovirus infection status.

A word on this clone: This clone's antigen is unknown. Qualities for individual bases were not recorded, and no much larger clone is one base off.

The investigation overall reported the following: Cytomegalovirus status was reported to be diagnosed by the classifier with high specificity and sensitivity in both the original and validation cohorts. Subsequent analysis determined that TCRs grouped into clusters in the first cohort also showed a tendency toward co-occurrence across the 120 or so validation repertoires, and approximately 93% of cluster scores exceeded 0. The study listed 150 to 200 TCR beta chains as associated with cytomegalovirus. According to the authors, the approach could potentially be generalized to other disease states and immunological phenotypes. While some public TCRs were present in many individuals, most TCR sequences turned up only very rarely across donors. All 120 or so repertoires were used to score co-occurrence in the validation cohort in a later analysis, because that analysis had no HLA typing for the cohort. In vitro tests confirmed that three of the cytomegalovirus-associated TCR beta chains recognize cytomegalovirus antigens.

The cysteine opens and the phenylalanine closes a CDR3 of 15 amino acids. Of the read, only the CDR3 DNA is kept; its 45 bases are in frame from base 1. The germline V and J ends show losses of 5 bases and 6 bases respectively, and no gene match explains 10 bases of the junction. Based on the germline V gene, the CDR1 and CDR2 sequences are MNHEY and SVGAGI. Libraries were constructed by the immunoSEQ multiplex PCR assay. Under the source paper's analysis protocol: A statistical classification framework was developed to diagnose cytomegalovirus status using the catalog of TCR beta chain sequences. TCRdb limited this immuneACCESS table to in-frame rearrangements with V and J called. A share of clones is missing; checked studies link under half to unresolved V genes, and the rest is unexplained. The V and J calls and the clone size are those of that table, but D and trimming were determined from the DNA. This sample lists 110,000 to 150,000 clones; roughly 90% were detected once. About 0.7% of the sample belongs to the ten largest clones.

The donors belonged to the validation cohort of around 130 subjects, which was separate from the roughly 700-subject first cohort. The chain employs TRBV6-5 and TRBJ1-2; 9 bases in the junction line up with TRBD1. Sample: PBMCs. The receptor was derived from a man between 18 and 35 years old in good health and CMV-seronegative. The DNA sequence is TGTGCCAGCAGTCCCCGGACAGGGGAGGTAGATGGCTACACCTTC. Its translation is CASSPRTGEVDGYTF.